This entry lists 27 T cell receptor beta chains sequenced from one sample in a study of OX40 agonist ivuxolimab in advanced cancers. The method was immunoSEQ multiplex PCR; TCRdb's version includes in-frame clones alone and lacks a portion of them. The sample includes some 40,000 clones, 80% to 90% of them seen just once. The sample consisted of CD4+ or CD8+ T cells sorted from blood, taken in a trial of the OX40 agonist ivuxolimab. These receptors came from an adult with an advanced solid tumor such as melanoma, head and neck, liver or kidney cancer.

The gene calls are TRBV7-9 and TRBJ2-7; the match to TRBD1 covers 8 bases. Looked up from germline, CDR1 is SEHNR and CDR2 is FQNEAQ (reference sequence). This CDR3 contains 13 residues. Trimming at V came to 5 bases and at J to 2 bases, leaving 2 bases not matched to a gene. The CDR3 DNA reads TGTGCCAGCAGCCAGACAGGGGCCTACGAGCAGTACTTC. Encoded protein: CASSQTGAYEQYF.

V and J are TRBV4-3 and TRBJ2-5; D remains unclear. Germline values: CDR1 LGHNA, CDR2 YSLEER. Trimming took off 1 base at V and 3 bases at J, with 9 bases between the two ends. CDR3 length: 14 residues. This chain's CDR3 is CASSQVSGEETQYF. The CDR3 DNA reads TGCGCCAGCAGCCAAGTTTCTGGAGAAGAGACCCAGTACTTC.

The chain has TRBV7-2 and TRBJ1-2; 7 bases fit TRBD1. Trimming cost V 0 bases and J 14 bases; bases outside gene matches: 15. CDR3 length equals 15 residues. CDR1 is SGHTA and CDR2 is FQGNSA in the germline V gene. CDR3 region: CASSLAPGQEGLGTF. The CDR3 region has the DNA TGTGCCAGCAGCTTAGCGCCCGGACAGGAGGGTTTGGGAACCTTC. Combining the CDR3 with reference TRBV7-2 and TRBJ1-2 gives the whole variable domain GAGVSQSPSNKVTEKGKDVELRCDPISGHTALYWYRQSLGQGLEFLIYFQGNSAPDKSGLPSDRFSAERTGGSVSTLTIQRTQQEDSAVYLCASSLAPGQEGLGTFGSGTRLTVV.

The rearrangement joins TRBV7-6 to TRBJ2-7; D call uncertain. This CDR3 has 14 amino acids. Germline V gene data show CDR1 as SGHVS and CDR2 as FNYEAQ. The V end was cut by 5 bases, the J end by 5 bases, with 16 bases between. The chain's CDR3 is CASSPEAGSHEQYF. The DNA for the CDR3 is TGTGCCAGCAGCCCAGAGGCCGGGTCTCACGAGCAGTACTTC.

The chain uses TRBV14 and TRBJ2-3; D ambiguous. The ends were cut back, 0 bases at V and 6 bases at J, with 7 bases in the middle. Germline values: CDR1 SGHDN, CDR2 FVKESK. The CDR3 is made up of 13 amino acids. DNA of the CDR3: TGTGCCAGCAGCCAAGAACTGGGGGATACGCAGTATTTT. As protein: CASSQELGDTQYF.

J is TRBJ2-7 and V is TRBV27; 7 nucleotides align to TRBD2. Trimming removed 3 bases from V and 4 bases from J; junction bases left unmatched: 9. This CDR3 has 15 amino acids. Looked up from germline, CDR1 is MNHEY and CDR2 is SMNVEV (reference sequence). The CDR3 here is CASSFSSGGGYEQYF. The CDR3 DNA reads as TGTGCCAGCAGTTTTTCTAGCGGTGGGGGGTACGAGCAGTACTTC.

The chain is built from TRBV11-2 and TRBJ2-7, with D unresolved. Germline V lookup: CDR1 SGHAT, CDR2 FQNNGV. This CDR3 has 11 amino acids. Trimming pared 4 bases from V and 3 bases from J, leaving 4 bases between. The CDR3 region has the DNA TGTGCCAGCAGCTCTATCTACGAGCAGTACTTC. Translation gives CASSSIYEQYF.

V and J are TRBV7-2 and TRBJ1-3, with TRBD1 matching 8 bases. From germline, CDR1 is SGHTA and CDR2 FQGNSA. V lost 1 base, J lost 0 bases, and 5 bases stayed unmatched. The CDR3 extends over 17 amino acids. CDR3 sequence (DNA): TGTGCCAGCAGCTTAGGACAGGGGCCCCTCTCTGGAAACACCATATATTTT. Amino acid sequence: CASSLGQGPLSGNTIYF.

This clone was found a few times. The CDR3 loop is CASSTRLLAGADYEQYF. The CDR3 DNA sequence: TGTGCCAGCAGCACACGGCTACTAGCGGGGGCCGACTACGAGCAGTACTTC. The J gene is TRBJ2-7, the V gene TRBV7-9, with 11 bases fitting TRBD2. V shed 5 bases and J 3 bases; nucleotides not matched to a gene: 12. The CDR3 is 17 residues long. CDR1 SEHNR and CDR2 FQNEAQ come from the germline V gene (reference sequence).

The chain couples TRBV19 to TRBJ2-1; no clear D gene. The germline V and J ends were trimmed by 4 bases and 4 bases, with 8 bases remaining between them. This CDR3 is built from 13 residues. Germline V gene sequence: CDR1 LNHDA, CDR2 SQIVND (reference sequence). The CDR3 reads CASSKIGYNEQFF. The CDR3 DNA sequence: TGTGCCAGTAGTAAAATCGGATACAATGAGCAGTTCTTC.

This chain joins TRBV27 and TRBJ2-1; D uncertain. This CDR3 region has 13 residues. V gave up 1 base and J gave up 8 bases, with 9 bases separating them. Germline values: CDR1 MNHEY, CDR2 SMNVEV (reference sequence). This CDR3 reads CASSLFASDEQFF. CDR3 nucleotides: TGTGCCAGCAGTTTATTTGCCTCTGATGAGCAGTTCTTC.

The gene calls are TRBV4-2 and TRBJ2-7; D gene unclear. This CDR3 is 15 amino acids long. CDR1 is LGHNA and CDR2 is YNFKEQ in the germline V gene. V was clipped by 0 bases and J by 6 bases, with 15 bases between them. The CDR3 DNA is TGTGCCAGCAGCCAAGAGCGGTCCGAGAGCGCCGAGCAGTACTTC. It translates to CASSQERSESAEQYF.

This sequence joins TRBV4-1 and TRBJ2-7; D uncertain. The J call is doubtful: the DNA matches TRBJ2-5 better. CDR3 length equals 11 residues. CDR1 is MGHRA, CDR2 YSYEKL, per germline. The chain's CDR3 is CASSYQETQYF. The CDR3 region has the DNA TGCGCCAGCAGCTATCAAGAGACCCAGTACTTC.

The rearrangement uses TRBV9 and TRBJ2-7; the match to TRBD2 covers 8 bases. Germline CDR1 is SGDLS and CDR2 is YYNGEE. V dropped 3 bases and J dropped 4; count of bases not matched to a gene: 6. The CDR3 length is 14 residues. DNA for the CDR3: TGTGCCAGCAGCGGAGCCACGGGAGGGTACGAGCAGTACTTC. Residues: CASSGATGGYEQYF.

The chain couples TRBV6-5 to TRBJ2-1; 8 bases are shared with TRBD1. After removal of 2 bases from V and 9 bases from J, the junction contained 6 bases not matched to a gene. The CDR3 is made up of 14 amino acids. CDR1 is MNHEY and CDR2 is SVGAGI in the germline V gene. The DNA of the CDR3 is TGTGCCAGCAGTTACGACAGGGGCTCGGGTGAGCAGTTCTTC. Its translation is CASSYDRGSGEQFF.

This chain links TRBV7-9 with TRBJ2-2; D unclear. Deletions cut 8 bases from V and 5 bases from J, with 18 bases between. This CDR3 comprises 15 residues. Looked up from germline, CDR1 is SEHNR and CDR2 is FQNEAQ (reference sequence). The CDR3 DNA sequence: TGTGCCAGCGCCTCCCCAGTGTCCCCAACCGGGGAGCTGTTTTTT. Translating gives CASASPVSPTGELFF.

This rearrangement joins TRBV29-1 to TRBJ2-3, with 11 bases aligning to TRBD1. This CDR3 is built from 14 residues. The V and J ends lost 5 bases and 3 bases, in that order; junction bases with no gene match: 4. The V gene's germline CDR1 is SQVTM and CDR2 ANQGSEA. CDR3 DNA: TGCAGCGTTCTCGGGACAGGGGGAACAGATACGCAGTATTTT. It yields the protein CSVLGTGGTDTQYF.

The gene calls are TRBV28 and TRBJ2-7, with 8 bases fitting TRBD2. V shed 4 bases and J 3 bases; nucleotides not matched to a gene: 5. CDR1 and CDR2 from the germline V gene are MDHEN and SYDVKM. The CDR3 is 14 amino acids. The CDR3 bases are TGTGCCAGCAGTTCGACGGGGGGGGTCTACGAGCAGTACTTC. It translates to CASSSTGGVYEQYF.

The gene calls are TRBV7-2 and TRBJ2-3; D is unresolved. V was cut by 8 bases and J by 4 bases, with 16 bases left in between. Germline V gene sequence: CDR1 SGHTA, CDR2 FQGNSA. The CDR3 runs 14 residues. DNA of the CDR3: TGTGCCAGCCAGACTCTAACGGCCCCAGATACGCAGTATTTT. Translation gives CASQTLTAPDTQYF.

V and J are TRBV29-1 and TRBJ2-5; D is unresolved. The CDR3 length is 13 residues. Germline CDR1 is SQVTM and CDR2 is ANQGSEA. The V end was cut by 2 bases, the J end by 7 bases, with 14 bases between. For the CDR3, the DNA is TGCAGCGTTGAACGCCCGCCGACACGGACCCAGTACTTC. As protein: CSVERPPTRTQYF.

This sequence joins TRBV27 and TRBJ2-7; tentative D call: TRBD1 (6 bases). Trimming removed 5 bases at V and 2 bases at J, with 10 bases between. CDR3 length: 13 residues. The germline CDR1 and CDR2 sequences are MNHEY and SMNVEV (reference sequence). The CDR3 reads CASSGGRAYEQYF. CDR3 nucleotides: TGTGCCAGCAGTGGGGGCAGGGCCTACGAGCAGTACTTC.

Worth noting for this clone: At one end the junction does not follow the germline gene, possibly because of a read error. J is TRBJ2-7 and V is TRBV11-2; D not certain. CDR1 is SGHAT and CDR2 is FQNNGV in the germline V gene. The CDR3 is made up of 11 amino acids. In nucleotides, the CDR3 is TGTGCCAGCAGCTACTCCCACGAGCAGTACTTC. Its translation is CASSYSHEQYF.

The chain combines TRBV4-3 with TRBJ1-1, with 8 bases identical to TRBD1. The CDR3 is 17 residues long. Germline loops: CDR1 LGHNA, CDR2 YSLEER. J lost 5 bases, V lost 4 bases, and 15 bases had no gene match. In DNA, the CDR3 is TGCGCCAGCAGCCTAGACGTCGGACAGGGTGGATGGACTGAAGCTTTCTTT. Residues: CASSLDVGQGGWTEAFF.

This rearrangement joins TRBV9 to TRBJ2-1, with 15 positions matching TRBD2. The CDR3 is made up of 18 amino acids. Trimming cost V 3 bases and J 7 bases; bases outside gene matches: 11. Looked up from germline, CDR1 is SGDLS and CDR2 is YYNGEE. The chain's CDR3 is CASSALLLGTSGGNEQFF. The DNA for the CDR3 is TGTGCCAGCAGCGCCCTCCTCCTCGGGACTAGCGGGGGGAATGAGCAGTTCTTC.

This chain connects TRBV14 to TRBJ2-5; TRBD2 matches at 9 bases. V shed 4 bases, J shed 1 base, and the junction held 7 bases outside the gene matches. Germline CDR1 and CDR2: SGHDN and FVKESK. CDR3 length: 16 amino acids. CDR3 DNA: TGTGCCAGCAGCCCTCCTAGCGGGGAGGTCCAAGAGACCCAGTACTTC. Translation: CASSPPSGEVQETQYF.

The chain has TRBV28 and TRBJ2-5; unclear D gene. The CDR3 runs 15 residues. The ends were cut back, 2 bases at V and 3 bases at J, with 13 bases in the middle. Germline values: CDR1 MDHEN, CDR2 SYDVKM. The CDR3 DNA is TGTGCCAGCAGTTTACACCCAGGAATAGAAGAGACCCAGTACTTC. Translating it yields CASSLHPGIEETQYF.

This sequence joins TRBV4-3 and TRBJ1-1; D is possibly TRBD1 (5 bases). CDR1 and CDR2 from the germline V gene are LGHNA and YSLEER. Between the trimmed V and J ends, which lost 0 bases and 1 base, there was a span of 15 bases. The CDR3 contains 17 residues. The CDR3 DNA reads as TGCGCCAGCAGCCAAGATCTGGCAGGGTGGAGGAACACTGAAGCTTTCTTT. This gives the protein CASSQDLAGWRNTEAFF.